Each of the 16 T cell receptor beta chains below was sequenced from the same sample in a study of blood T cell repertoires in COVID-19. Assay used: immunoSEQ multiplex PCR; TCRdb lists only in-frame clones, some missing. The sample lists 200,000 to 300,000 clones; roughly 80% were seen once. Input material: peripheral blood. Receptors originate from a woman older than 75 with acute or convalescent COVID-19.

V is TRBV6-1 and J is TRBJ2-3, with 10 bases lining up with TRBD1. CDR1 is MNHNS, CDR2 SASEGT, per germline. CDR3 length: 17 residues. J lost 3 bases, V lost 2 bases, and 8 bases had no gene match. The CDR3 spells CASSERGDRGGTDTQYF. CDR3 sequence (DNA): TGTGCCAGCAGTGAAAGAGGGGACAGGGGCGGTACAGATACGCAGTATTTT.

This sequence joins TRBV28 and TRBJ2-7; D possibly corresponds to TRBD2 (6 bases). This CDR3 is 16 amino acids long. V lost 3 bases, J lost 4 bases, and 19 bases lay in between. Germline V CDR1 and CDR2: MDHEN, SYDVKM. The CDR3 protein is CASSFRAAGSSYEQYF. The CDR3 DNA sequence: TGTGCCAGCAGTTTCAGGGCTGCGGGATCTTCGTACGAGCAGTACTTC.

The chain employs TRBV7-2 and TRBJ1-1; D not certain. The V and J ends lost 1 base and 0 bases respectively, with 9 bases between them. The CDR3 sequence is 15 residues long. Germline V gene lookup returns CDR1 SGHTA and CDR2 FQGNSA. The CDR3 loop reads CASSLGSPMNTEAFF. CDR3 nucleotides: TGTGCCAGCAGCTTAGGCTCGCCTATGAACACTGAAGCTTTCTTT.

This chain connects TRBV19 to TRBJ2-7, with 9 bases lining up with TRBD2. The germline gives CDR1 LNHDA, CDR2 SQIVND (reference sequence). The CDR3 contains 15 residues. Germline trimming cut 5 bases from V and 1 base from J; bases unmatched to any gene: 6. The CDR3 is CASSRTSDQSYEQYF. As DNA, the CDR3 is TGTGCCAGTAGTCGGACTAGCGACCAGTCCTACGAGCAGTACTTC.

The chain combines TRBV18 with TRBJ2-7; TRBD1 matches 7 bases. Germline CDR1 KGHSH, CDR2 LQKENI. V was pared by 6 bases and J by 1 base, with 9 bases of the junction left unmatched. This CDR3 contains 15 residues. CDR3 coding DNA: TGTGCCAGCTCGACCAGTGAGGGGGCTTCCTACGAGCAGTACTTC. It specifies CASSTSEGASYEQYF.

The V and J genes are TRBV5-1 and TRBJ2-1, with 7 bases fitting TRBD2. The germline V gene encodes CDR1 SGHRS and CDR2 YFSETQ. The CDR3 spans 15 residues. The V segment lost 1 base and the J segment 6 bases; nucleotides outside the gene matches: 7. CDR3 DNA sequence: TGCGCCAGCAGCTTGAGCGGGAATCAAGTCAATGAGCAGTTCTTC. This translates into CASSLSGNQVNEQFF.

CDR3 coding DNA: TGTGCCAGTAGTATCAGGGGGCCCTACAATGAGCAGTTCTTC. As protein: CASSIRGPYNEQFF. The chain is built from TRBV19 and TRBJ2-1; 8 nucleotides align to TRBD1. V lost 3 bases and J lost 2; bases outside the gene matches: 0. The CDR3 covers 14 residues. Looked up from germline, CDR1 is LNHDA and CDR2 is SQIVND (reference sequence).

This clone was counted a few times. The V gene is TRBV19, the J gene TRBJ2-1, with TRBD2 matching 11 bases. The germline gives CDR1 LNHDA, CDR2 SQIVND (reference sequence). V trimming: 6 bases; J trimming: 3 bases; junction bases outside the gene matches: 7. The CDR3 has 16 amino acids. CDR3 in DNA: TGTGCCAGTAGAATTAGCGGGGGGGCTCTCTACAATGAGCAGTTCTTC. Encoded protein: CASRISGGALYNEQFF.

The rearrangement uses TRBV9 and TRBJ1-3; D uncertain. The germline V and J ends were trimmed by 0 bases and 0 bases, with 7 bases remaining between them. The CDR3 consists of 15 residues. CDR1 SGDLS and CDR2 YYNGEE come from the germline V gene. CDR3 sequence: CASSVGPFSGNTIYF. The CDR3 region has the DNA TGTGCCAGCAGCGTAGGGCCGTTCTCTGGAAACACCATATATTTT.

V and J are TRBV19 and TRBJ1-6, with D unresolved. Deletions cut 7 bases from V and 7 bases from J, with 8 bases between. Germline values: CDR1 LNHDA, CDR2 SQIVND (reference sequence). This CDR3 contains 12 residues. In nucleotides, the CDR3 is TGTGCCAGTACAGCGGGGAATTCACCCCTCCACTTT. It translates to CASTAGNSPLHF.

The rearrangement joins TRBV19 to TRBJ2-7, with 7 bases that match TRBD1. This CDR3 spans 16 amino acids. V lost 5 bases to trimming and J lost 0 bases; unmatched junction nucleotides: 10. Germline-derived CDR1 and CDR2 are LNHDA and SQIVND (reference sequence). The CDR3 DNA follows: TGTGCCAGTAGTTTCCGGGACAGCCCATCCTCCTACGAGCAGTACTTC. It yields the protein CASSFRDSPSSYEQYF.

The CDR3 nucleotides read TGTGCCAGCTCTCTCGACAGGGCTGAGGGTGGCTACACCTTC. Protein sequence: CASSLDRAEGGYTF. This chain uses TRBV18 with TRBJ1-2, with 7 bases identical to TRBD1. The CDR3 loop spans 14 amino acids. Germline assignment: CDR1 KGHSH and CDR2 LQKENI. The V gene end was trimmed by 6 bases and the J gene end by 7 bases; junction bases not matched to a gene: 11.

This chain joins TRBV5-1 and TRBJ2-2; 10 positions match TRBD1. The germline gives CDR1 SGHRS, CDR2 YFSETQ. Trimming cost V 1 base and J 4 bases; bases outside gene matches: 4. CDR3 size: 16 residues. The CDR3 sequence is CASSLNGQGVTGELFF. The CDR3 DNA reads TGCGCCAGCAGCTTGAACGGACAGGGGGTCACCGGGGAGCTGTTTTTT.

The chain employs TRBV5-1 and TRBJ2-5, with 7 bases aligning to TRBD1. From germline, CDR1 is SGHRS and CDR2 YFSETQ. This CDR3 contains 14 residues. V shed 7 bases, J shed 3 bases, and the junction held 9 bases outside the gene matches. The CDR3: CASCEYTGEETQYF. The CDR3 nucleotides are TGCGCCAGCTGCGAATACACAGGGGAAGAGACCCAGTACTTC.

The rearrangement uses TRBV7-3 and TRBJ2-5; perhaps TRBD1 as D (6 bases). CDR1 is SGHTA, CDR2 FQGTGA, per germline. The CDR3 is 16 residues long. Trimming removed 1 base at V and 5 bases at J, with 17 bases between. CDR3 in DNA: TGTGCCAGCAGCTTAAACGGGCCAGGGGCGGCGGAGACCCAGTACTTC. Translated: CASSLNGPGAAETQYF.

The chain joins TRBV18 to TRBJ1-2; no definite D call. Deletions cut 0 bases from V and 3 bases from J, with 8 bases between. The CDR3 sequence is 14 residues long. Germline V gene lookup returns CDR1 KGHSH and CDR2 LQKENI. In nucleotides, the CDR3 is TGTGCCAGCTCACCACCTGAACGGTACTATGGCTACACCTTC. Residues: CASSPPERYYGYTF.